The T cell receptor (beta chain) described here comes from a study of blood T cell repertoires in COVID-19. At the level of the study: Spain, Italy and the United States supplied samples that represented acute and convalescent COVID-19. T cells, B-cell-depleted T cells, or PBMCs supplied cDNA or gDNA.

Study processing details: It was from reference gene primer amplification that nucleated cell counts were estimated. TCRdb keeps only in-frame clones here, not all; method: immunoSEQ multiplex PCR. The DNA was the basis for D and trimming; V, J and clone size are from that table. Of 65,000 to 70,000 clones in the sample, roughly three quarters were seen once. V lost 4 bases and J lost 6; bases outside the gene matches: 14. The CDR3 has 16 amino acids. The germline V gene encodes CDR1 SGDLS and CDR2 YYNGEE. The source of this sequence is a man aged 60 to 75 with acute or convalescent COVID-19. Sequencing was done on a sample of peripheral blood. V is TRBV9 and J is TRBJ1-1; 8 bases align to TRBD1. CDR3 amino acids: CASSSARQGSMSEAFF. CDR3 DNA sequence: TGTGCCAGCAGCAGCGCTCGACAGGGGTCCATGTCTGAAGCTTTCTTT.